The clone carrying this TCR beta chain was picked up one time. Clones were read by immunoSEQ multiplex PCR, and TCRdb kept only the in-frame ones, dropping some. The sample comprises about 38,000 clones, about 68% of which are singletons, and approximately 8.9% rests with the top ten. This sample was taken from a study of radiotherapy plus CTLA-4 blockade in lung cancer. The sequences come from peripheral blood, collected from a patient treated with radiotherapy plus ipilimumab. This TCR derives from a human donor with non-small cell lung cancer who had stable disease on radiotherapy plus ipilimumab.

CDR3 amino acids: CASSLVPGFAGELFF. The DNA for the CDR3 is TGTGCCAGCAGCTTAGTCCCCGGGTTTGCCGGGGAGCTGTTTTTT. The V gene is TRBV7-2, the J gene TRBJ2-2, with D unclear. Trimming removed 1 base at V and 6 bases at J, with 12 bases between. Germline lookup yields CDR1 SGHTA and CDR2 FQGNSA. This CDR3 region has 15 residues.